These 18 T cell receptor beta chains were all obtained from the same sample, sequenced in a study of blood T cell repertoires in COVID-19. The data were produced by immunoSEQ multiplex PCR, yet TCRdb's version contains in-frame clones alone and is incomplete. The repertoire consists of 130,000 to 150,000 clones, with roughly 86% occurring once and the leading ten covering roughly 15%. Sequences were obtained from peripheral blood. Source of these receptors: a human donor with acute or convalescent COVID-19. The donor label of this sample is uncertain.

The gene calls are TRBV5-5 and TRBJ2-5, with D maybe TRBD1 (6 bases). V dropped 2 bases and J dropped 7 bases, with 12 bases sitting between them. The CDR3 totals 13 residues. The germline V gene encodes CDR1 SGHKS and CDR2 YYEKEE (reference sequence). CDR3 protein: CASSLAQGRTQYF. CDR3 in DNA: TGTGCCAGCAGCTTAGCACAGGGTCGGACCCAGTACTTC.

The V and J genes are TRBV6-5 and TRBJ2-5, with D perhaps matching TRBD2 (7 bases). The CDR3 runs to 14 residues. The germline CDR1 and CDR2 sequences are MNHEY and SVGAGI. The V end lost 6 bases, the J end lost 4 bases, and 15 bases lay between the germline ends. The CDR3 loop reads CASRKGGGGETQYF. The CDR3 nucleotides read TGTGCCAGCAGAAAGGGGGGCGGGGGAGAGACCCAGTACTTC.

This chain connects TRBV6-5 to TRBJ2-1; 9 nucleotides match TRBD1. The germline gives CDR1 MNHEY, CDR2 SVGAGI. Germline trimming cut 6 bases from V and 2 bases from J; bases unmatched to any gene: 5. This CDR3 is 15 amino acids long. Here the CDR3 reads CASRKQGAAYNEQFF. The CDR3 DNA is TGTGCCAGCAGAAAACAGGGGGCAGCCTACAATGAGCAGTTCTTC.

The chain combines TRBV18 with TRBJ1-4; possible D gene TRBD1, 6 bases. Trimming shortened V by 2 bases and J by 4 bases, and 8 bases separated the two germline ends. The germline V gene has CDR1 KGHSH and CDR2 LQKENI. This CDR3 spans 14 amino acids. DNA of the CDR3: TGTGCCAGCTCACCAGGGACATTTAATGAAAAACTGTTTTTT. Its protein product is CASSPGTFNEKLFF.

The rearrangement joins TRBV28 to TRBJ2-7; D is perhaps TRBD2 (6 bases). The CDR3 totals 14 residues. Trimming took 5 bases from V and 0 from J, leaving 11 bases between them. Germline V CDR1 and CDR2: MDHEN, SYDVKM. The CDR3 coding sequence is TGTGCCAGCAGTCCCGGGGGTCACTCCTACGAGCAGTACTTC. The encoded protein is CASSPGGHSYEQYF. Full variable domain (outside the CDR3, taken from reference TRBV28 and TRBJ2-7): DVKVTQSSRYLVKRTGEKVFLECVQDMDHENMFWYRQDPGLGLRLIYFSYDVKMKEKGDIPEGYSVSREKKERFSLILESASTNQTSMYLCASSPGGHSYEQYFGPGTRLTVT.

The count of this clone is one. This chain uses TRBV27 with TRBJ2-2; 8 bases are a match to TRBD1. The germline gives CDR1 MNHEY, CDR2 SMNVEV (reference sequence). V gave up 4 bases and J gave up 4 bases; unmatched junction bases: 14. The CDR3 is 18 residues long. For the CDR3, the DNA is TGTGCCAGCAGTTATGACAGGGGATCGACTAAGGGCACCGGGGAGCTGTTTTTT. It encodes CASSYDRGSTKGTGELFF.

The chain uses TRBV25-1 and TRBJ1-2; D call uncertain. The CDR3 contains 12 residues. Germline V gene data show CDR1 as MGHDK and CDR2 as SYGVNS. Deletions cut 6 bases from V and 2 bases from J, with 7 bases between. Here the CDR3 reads CASRRENYGYTF. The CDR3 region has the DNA TGTGCCAGCAGGAGGGAGAACTATGGCTACACCTTC.

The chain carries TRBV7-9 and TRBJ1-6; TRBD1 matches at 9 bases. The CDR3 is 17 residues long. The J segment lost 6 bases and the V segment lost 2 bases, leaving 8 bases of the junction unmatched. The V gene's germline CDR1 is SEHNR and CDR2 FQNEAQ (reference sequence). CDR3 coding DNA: TGTGCCAGCAGCTTATCCGGGACAGGGTTAATTAATTCACCCCTCCACTTT. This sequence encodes CASSLSGTGLINSPLHF.

DNA of the CDR3: TGTGCCAGCAGCACCCGACTAGGCGGCACAGATACGCAGTATTTT. Its translation: CASSTRLGGTDTQYF. The chain recombines TRBV7-9 with TRBJ2-3; TRBD2 is a possible D gene (6 bases). Trimming took 5 bases from V and 1 from J, leaving 13 bases between them. The germline V gene has CDR1 SEHNR and CDR2 FQNEAQ (reference sequence). This CDR3 has 15 amino acids.

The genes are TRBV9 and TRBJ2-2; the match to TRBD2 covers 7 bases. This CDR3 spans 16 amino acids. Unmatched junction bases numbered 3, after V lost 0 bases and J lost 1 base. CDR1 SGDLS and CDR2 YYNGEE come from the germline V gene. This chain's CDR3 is CASSVDPGGNTGELFF. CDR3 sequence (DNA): TGTGCCAGCAGCGTAGATCCGGGGGGGAACACCGGGGAGCTGTTTTTT.

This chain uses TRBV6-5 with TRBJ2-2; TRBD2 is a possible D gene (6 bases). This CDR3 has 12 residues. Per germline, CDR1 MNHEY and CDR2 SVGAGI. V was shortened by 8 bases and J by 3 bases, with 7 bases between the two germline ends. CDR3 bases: TGTGCCAGCGGGGGGTACACCGGGGAGCTGTTTTTT. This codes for CASGGYTGELFF.

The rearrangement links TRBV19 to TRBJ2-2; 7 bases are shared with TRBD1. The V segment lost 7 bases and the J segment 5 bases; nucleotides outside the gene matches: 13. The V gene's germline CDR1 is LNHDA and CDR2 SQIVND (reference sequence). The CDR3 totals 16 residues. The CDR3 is CASIPTGTDATGELFF. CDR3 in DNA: TGTGCCAGTATTCCTACCGGGACAGACGCTACCGGGGAGCTGTTTTTT.

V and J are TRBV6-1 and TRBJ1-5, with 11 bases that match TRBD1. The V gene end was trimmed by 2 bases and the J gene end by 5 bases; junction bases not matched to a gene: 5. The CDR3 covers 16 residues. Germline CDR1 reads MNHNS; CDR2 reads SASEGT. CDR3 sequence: CASSEMGTGGDQPQHF. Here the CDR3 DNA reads TGTGCCAGCAGTGAAATGGGGACAGGGGGGGATCAGCCCCAGCATTTT.

The CDR3 nucleotides are TGTGCCAGTAGTAGGGGCAGGGATCCCACCGGGGAGCTGTTTTTT. Translating it yields CASSRGRDPTGELFF. This chain connects TRBV19 to TRBJ2-2; D is perhaps TRBD1 (5 bases). With 4 bases removed from V and 4 bases from J, the gap between germline ends came to 13 bases. The germline V gene encodes CDR1 LNHDA and CDR2 SQIVND (reference sequence). The CDR3 spans 15 residues. Variable domain in full (rest from reference TRBV19 and TRBJ2-2): DGGITQSPKYLFRKEGQNVTLSCEQNLNHDAMYWYRQDPGQGLRLIYYSQIVNDFQKGDIAEGYSVSREKKESFPLTVTSAQKNPTAFYLCASSRGRDPTGELFFGEGSRLTVL.

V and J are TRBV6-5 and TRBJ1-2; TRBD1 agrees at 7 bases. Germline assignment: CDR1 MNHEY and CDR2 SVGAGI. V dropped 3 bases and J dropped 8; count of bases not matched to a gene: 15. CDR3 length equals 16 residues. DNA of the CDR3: TGTGCCAGCAGTTATCGTTCGGACAGGAGGAGGAGAGGCTACACCTTC. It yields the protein CASSYRSDRRRRGYTF.

CDR3 residues: CASSSRSNTEAFF. CDR3 nucleotide sequence: TGTGCCAGCAGCTCTCGTTCGAACACTGAAGCTTTCTTT. This chain connects TRBV3-1 (or the pseudogene TRBV3-2) to TRBJ1-1, with D hard to call. Germline CDR1 LGHDT, CDR2 YNNKEL (reference sequence). The CDR3 covers 13 residues. With 5 bases removed from V and 1 base from J, the gap between germline ends came to 8 bases.

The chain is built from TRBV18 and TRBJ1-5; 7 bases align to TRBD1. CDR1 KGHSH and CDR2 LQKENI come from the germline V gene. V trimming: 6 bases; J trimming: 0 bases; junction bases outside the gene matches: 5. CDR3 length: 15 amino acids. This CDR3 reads CASSLGQISNQPQHF. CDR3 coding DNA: TGTGCCAGCTCGCTGGGACAGATTAGCAATCAGCCCCAGCATTTT. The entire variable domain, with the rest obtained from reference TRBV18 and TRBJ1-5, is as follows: NAGVMQNPRHLVRRRGQEARLRCSPMKGHSHVYWYRQLPEEGLKFMVYLQKENIIDESGMPKERFSAEFPKEGPSILRIQQVVRGDSAAYFCASSLGQISNQPQHFGDGTRLSIL.

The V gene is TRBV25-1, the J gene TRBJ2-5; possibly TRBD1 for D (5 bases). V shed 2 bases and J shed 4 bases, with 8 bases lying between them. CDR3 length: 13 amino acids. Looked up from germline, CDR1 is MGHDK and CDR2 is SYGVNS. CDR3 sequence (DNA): TGTGCCAGCAGTGAACAGGGCCCAGAGACCCAGTACTTC. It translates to CASSEQGPETQYF.